What follows are 28 T cell receptor beta chains derived from one specimen sequenced in a study of chemoradiotherapy in HPV16-positive cancers. Using immunoSEQ multiplex PCR, the repertoire was profiled, and TCRdb retains in-frame clones only, with some absent. The sample consists of about 4,000 clones, roughly 80% of them appearing once. The sample was acquired from a patient who underwent chemoradiotherapy. These receptors all stem from a human donor with HPV-associated anogenital cancer.

This rearrangement joins TRBV5-4 to TRBJ2-5; 9 nucleotides align to TRBD2. The CDR3 covers 15 residues. Germline values: CDR1 SGHNT, CDR2 YYREEE (reference sequence). V dropped 3 bases and J dropped 8; count of bases not matched to a gene: 11. DNA for the CDR3: TGTGCCAGCAGCTCCGCCCCGGCGGGGGGGTTAACCCAGTACTTC. Amino acids: CASSSAPAGGLTQYF.

This clone was seen once. The gene calls are TRBV25-1 and TRBJ1-3; D not certain. The CDR3 has 13 residues. The germline V and J ends were trimmed by 3 bases and 4 bases, with 7 bases remaining between them. Germline V gene sequence: CDR1 MGHDK, CDR2 SYGVNS. The CDR3: CASSEIAGNTIYF. In nucleotides, the CDR3 is TGTGCCAGCAGTGAGATAGCCGGAAACACCATATATTTT.

The CDR3 spells CASSQGEGAFF. The CDR3 nucleotides are TGCGCCAGCAGCCAAGGAGAGGGAGCTTTCTTT. This chain joins TRBV4-3 and TRBJ1-1; no definite D call. CDR3 length: 11 amino acids. The germline V gene has CDR1 LGHNA and CDR2 YSLEER. The V end lost 1 base, the J end lost 10 bases, and 7 bases lay between the germline ends.

The chain couples TRBV7-2 to TRBJ2-5; 8 positions agree with TRBD1. This CDR3 is 15 amino acids long. Losses at the gene ends were 5 bases for V and 5 bases for J; bases not matched to a gene: 10. Germline V gene lookup returns CDR1 SGHTA and CDR2 FQGNSA. The CDR3 region has the DNA TGTGCCAGCAGCAGCCGGACAGGGCCAAGGGAGACCCAGTACTTC. As protein: CASSSRTGPRETQYF.

The CDR3 here is CASSEFAGAFTGELFF. CDR3 DNA sequence: TGTGCCAGCAGTGAATTTGCGGGGGCCTTCACCGGGGAGCTGTTTTTT. The rearrangement links TRBV2 to TRBJ2-2; D may be TRBD2 (7 bases). This CDR3 has 16 residues. Germline lookup yields CDR1 SNHLY and CDR2 FYNNEI. V was shortened by 2 bases and J by 4 bases, with 14 bases between the two germline ends.

The chain joins TRBV7-6 to TRBJ1-5; D ambiguous. V was pared by 1 base and J by 0 bases, with 10 bases between. CDR3 size: 16 residues. Per the germline V gene, CDR1 is SGHVS and CDR2 is FNYEAQ. DNA of the CDR3: TGTGCCAGCAGCTTAGGGTCCATAAATAGCAATCAGCCCCAGCATTTT. Protein sequence: CASSLGSINSNQPQHF.

This clone has a handful of counts. V and J are TRBV28 and TRBJ2-7, with D tentatively TRBD1 or TRBD2 (6 bases each). The V gene lost 6 bases and the J gene lost 3 bases, with 15 bases spanning the gap. CDR1 and CDR2 from the germline V gene are MDHEN and SYDVKM. The CDR3 has 14 residues. CDR3 DNA: TGTGCCAGCAGAGCCTCGGGGGCAGTCTACGAGCAGTACTTC. Its protein is CASRASGAVYEQYF.

The chain uses TRBV28 and TRBJ1-5; TRBD1 aligns across 12 bases. Looked up from germline, CDR1 is MDHEN and CDR2 is SYDVKM. V lost 5 bases, J lost 4 bases, and 9 bases stayed unmatched. The CDR3 consists of 17 residues. The CDR3 DNA sequence: TGTGCCAGCAGTCCGGCAGGGACAGGGGGCGGGAATCAGCCCCAGCATTTT. It yields the protein CASSPAGTGGGNQPQHF. Combining the CDR3 with reference TRBV28 and TRBJ1-5 gives the whole variable domain DVKVTQSSRYLVKRTGEKVFLECVQDMDHENMFWYRQDPGLGLRLIYFSYDVKMKEKGDIPEGYSVSREKKERFSLILESASTNQTSMYLCASSPAGTGGGNQPQHFGDGTRLSIL.

This chain links TRBV5-1 with TRBJ1-3, with a possible D match to TRBD1 (6 bases). CDR1 and CDR2 from the germline V gene are SGHRS and YFSETQ. The V gene lost 3 bases and the J gene lost 0 bases, with 10 bases spanning the gap. CDR3 size: 15 residues. The CDR3 DNA reads as TGCGCCAGCAGCTGGGACACGAGCTCTGGAAACACCATATATTTT. Translating gives CASSWDTSSGNTIYF.

The V call is TRBV11-1, the J call TRBJ2-2; 9 nucleotides match TRBD2. Trimming at V came to 7 bases and at J to 1 base, leaving 13 bases not matched to a gene. Germline CDR1 SGHAT, CDR2 FQDESV (reference sequence). This CDR3 has 18 amino acids. The CDR3 is CASNKHGLLAGNTGELFF. The CDR3 bases are TGTGCCAGCAACAAACACGGGTTACTAGCGGGGAACACCGGGGAGCTGTTTTTT.

The V and J genes are TRBV7-3 and TRBJ2-5; no firm D call. From germline, CDR1 is SGHTA and CDR2 FQGTGA. The V gene lost 1 base and the J gene lost 2 bases, with 8 bases spanning the gap. The CDR3 length is 14 residues. The CDR3 protein is CASSLSASQETQYF. In nucleotides, the CDR3 is TGTGCCAGCAGCTTAAGTGCATCGCAAGAGACCCAGTACTTC.

Of note for this clone: The limits of the CDR3 on the DNA are not certain, so only TCRdb's listed CDR3 is given. The J gene is TRBJ2-1, the V gene TRBV28; no check of the table's D call, TRBD2, against the DNA was made. CDR1 MDHEN and CDR2 SYDVKM come from the germline V gene. Counting both end residues, the CDR3 totals 16 amino acids. The CDR3 reads CASSSSGESSYNEQFF.

This sequence joins TRBV4-1 and TRBJ2-7; D may be TRBD1 or TRBD2 (5 bases each). V lost 0 bases and J 2 bases, leaving 8 bases between the germline ends. Germline CDR1 is MGHRA and CDR2 is YSYEKL. The CDR3 totals 14 residues. Here the CDR3 reads CASSQDGDPYEQYF. The CDR3 DNA sequence: TGCGCCAGCAGCCAAGATGGGGACCCCTACGAGCAGTACTTC.

The genes are TRBV5-4 and TRBJ1-1, with D tentatively TRBD1 (5 bases). Trimming shortened V by 4 bases and J by 3 bases, and 16 bases separated the two germline ends. Per the germline V gene, CDR1 is SGHNT and CDR2 is YYREEE (reference sequence). This CDR3 is 15 amino acids long. The DNA for the CDR3 is TGTGCCAGCAGCCTCCAGGGTCTAGGTTACACTGAAGCTTTCTTT. Its protein product is CASSLQGLGYTEAFF.

The CDR3 nucleotides are TGTGCCACCAGCCGGGACTACTCGATCTCCGATACGCAGTATTTT. Protein: CATSRDYSISDTQYF. V and J are TRBV15 and TRBJ2-3; 7 bases agree with TRBD2. V dropped 5 bases and J dropped 6; count of bases not matched to a gene: 11. The germline V gene has CDR1 LNHNV and CDR2 YYDKDF (reference sequence). This CDR3 contains 15 residues.

The chain combines TRBV5-4 with TRBJ1-6; TRBD1 aligns across 9 bases. V shed 4 bases and J 9 bases; nucleotides not matched to a gene: 8. Germline V gives CDR1 SGHNT, CDR2 YYREEE (reference sequence). The CDR3 consists of 15 residues. DNA of the CDR3: TGTGCCAGCAGCCGAACACAGGGGGCGCGTTCACCCCTCCACTTT. Protein sequence: CASSRTQGARSPLHF.

Only one count was recorded for this clone. This sequence joins TRBV5-1 and TRBJ2-7; 10 bases align to TRBD1. The CDR3 covers 14 residues. Germline V gene sequence: CDR1 SGHRS, CDR2 YFSETQ. J lost 8 bases, V lost 6 bases, and 11 bases had no gene match. The CDR3 reads CASTEGGQGSQQYF. CDR3 nucleotides: TGCGCCAGCACGGAGGGGGGACAGGGGTCCCAGCAGTACTTC.

The count of this clone is one. The chain combines TRBV9 with TRBJ2-1, with 12 bases identical to TRBD2. This CDR3 has 17 amino acids. V gave up 4 bases and J gave up 7 bases; unmatched junction bases: 12. Germline lookup yields CDR1 SGDLS and CDR2 YYNGEE. The CDR3 loop is CASSLVGASGGANEQFF. The CDR3 DNA reads TGTGCCAGCAGCCTAGTGGGGGCTAGCGGGGGGGCAAATGAGCAGTTCTTC.

The chain couples TRBV4-2 to TRBJ2-7; D not certain. The CDR3 has 17 residues. Trimming took 0 bases from V and 2 from J, leaving 17 bases between them. The germline CDR1 and CDR2 sequences are LGHNA and YNFKEQ. Here the CDR3 DNA reads TGTGCCAGCAGCCAAGATTACAGACCCCCCAGCACCTACGAGCAGTACTTC. This gives the protein CASSQDYRPPSTYEQYF.

The V and J genes are TRBV5-5 and TRBJ1-5, with D unclear. The length of the CDR3 is 16 residues. Trimming took 2 bases from V and 0 from J, leaving 12 bases between them. CDR1 is SGHKS, CDR2 YYEKEE, per germline (reference sequence). Here the CDR3 DNA reads TGTGCCAGCAGCTTTGGAGCGAAATATAGCAATCAGCCCCAGCATTTT. It is translated as CASSFGAKYSNQPQHF.

The chain links TRBV20-1 to TRBJ1-1; no definite D call. Trimming stripped 6 bases from V and 11 bases from J, with 16 bases between. The CDR3 covers 11 residues. Germline V CDR1 and CDR2: DFQATT, SNEGSKA (reference sequence). CDR3 region: CSAPRRVKAFF. In DNA form, the CDR3 reads TGCAGTGCACCGAGGAGGGTGAAGGCTTTCTTT.

The chain carries TRBV7-9 and TRBJ2-7, with TRBD2 matching over 12 bases. Germline V gives CDR1 SEHNR, CDR2 FQNEAQ (reference sequence). With V trimmed by 1 base and J by 3 bases, 10 bases remained unmatched. The CDR3 is 18 residues long. As DNA, the CDR3 is TGTGCCAGCAGCTTAGAACTAGCGGGGGGTCCCCTAATCTACGAGCAGTACTTC. It specifies CASSLELAGGPLIYEQYF.

The chain couples TRBV6-5 to TRBJ2-7, with 10 bases aligning to TRBD1. The CDR3 spans 15 residues. With V trimmed by 0 bases and J by 4 bases, 3 bases remained unmatched. Per germline, CDR1 MNHEY and CDR2 SVGAGI. CDR3 in DNA: TGTGCCAGCAGTTACTCGGGGACAGGGGAATACGAGCAGTACTTC. Protein: CASSYSGTGEYEQYF.

The gene calls are TRBV4-1 and TRBJ2-7; a possible D gene is TRBD1 (6 bases). This CDR3 is built from 13 residues. The germline CDR1 and CDR2 sequences are MGHRA and YSYEKL. Trimming shortened V by 4 bases and J by 3 bases, and 10 bases separated the two germline ends. CDR3 protein: CASSRGQNYEQYF. In DNA form, the CDR3 reads TGCGCCAGCAGCCGCGGACAGAACTACGAGCAGTACTTC.

This chain uses TRBV28 with TRBJ2-3, with 7 bases matching TRBD1. Germline V gene sequence: CDR1 MDHEN, CDR2 SYDVKM. This CDR3 region has 15 residues. J was trimmed by 7 bases and V by 3 bases; bases with no gene match: 10. The CDR3 is CASSFRGRGINTQYF. CDR3 in DNA: TGTGCCAGCAGTTTCCGGGGCAGGGGGATAAATACGCAGTATTTT.

This chain connects TRBV2 to TRBJ2-5; 8 bases map to TRBD1. The J call may be in error: the DNA end matches TRBJ2-7 better. CDR1 is SNHLY, CDR2 FYNNEI, per germline. The CDR3 has 16 residues. CDR3 nucleotide sequence: TGTGCCAGCAGTACCATGACAGGGGACAAACCCTACGAGCAGTACTTC. As protein: CASSTMTGDKPYEQYF.

The chain employs TRBV7-8 and TRBJ1-5, with TRBD1 matching over 8 bases. Looked up from germline, CDR1 is SGHVS and CDR2 is FQNEAQ. The CDR3 is made up of 14 amino acids. The V segment lost 4 bases and the J segment 3 bases; nucleotides outside the gene matches: 2. CDR3 nucleotide sequence: TGTGCCAGCAGCTCGACAGGGGTCAATCAGCCCCAGCATTTT. Its translation is CASSSTGVNQPQHF.

The CDR3 protein is CASSSAWTPYNEQFF. CDR3 nucleotides: TGTGCCAGCAGCTCTGCCTGGACACCTTACAATGAGCAGTTCTTC. The chain uses TRBV7-2 and TRBJ2-1; TRBD1 might be the D (5 bases). This CDR3 spans 15 amino acids. Germline V CDR1 and CDR2: SGHTA, FQGNSA. The germline V and J ends were trimmed by 4 bases and 4 bases, with 14 bases remaining between them.